This is a list of T cell receptor beta chains from one sample in a study of blood T cell repertoires in COVID-19. This table comes from immunoSEQ multiplex PCR, and its TCRdb copy is limited to in-frame clones, with some not included. Here the sample spans under 130,000 clones, 85% being singletons. The sample comprised peripheral blood. The receptors derive from a man aged 45 to 65 with acute or convalescent COVID-19. The CDR3 runs from the conserved cysteine through the conserved F or W. A D gene is named only where the DNA matches it firmly. Some rows have no size entry. The others give once, few or many, or a class for an expanded clone.

v_call	j_call	clone_size	d_call	cdr3_nt	cdr3_aa
TRBV15	TRBJ1-2	.	.	TGTGCCACCAGCAGAGATCTCCCAGGGGCCGATGGCTACACCTTC	CATSRDLPGADGYTF
TRBV28	TRBJ1-2	few	.	TGTGCCAGCAGTTCTCTTTTCGCGGGGGGTTTATACTATGGCTACACCTTC	CASSSLFAGGLYYGYTF
TRBV7-2	TRBJ2-7	.	TRBD1	TGTGCCAGCAGCTTAGGCGGTCAGGGGGCGGGAGAGCAGTACTTC	CASSLGGQGAGEQYF
TRBV30	TRBJ2-3	.	.	TGTGCCCAACGGAGTAGGAGCACAGATACGCAGTATTTT	CAQRSRSTDTQYF
TRBV7-8	TRBJ1-2	.	.	TGTGCCAGCAGCTTAGGACAGAGCCTCTATGGCTACACCTTC	CASSLGQSLYGYTF
TRBV6-4	TRBJ2-3	.	.	TGTGCCAGCAAACTGACAGAAAGCACAGATACGCAGTATTTT	CASKLTESTDTQYF
TRBV7-9	TRBJ1-1	.	TRBD1	TGTGCCGGAGCCTGGACAGGGGTCAACACTGAAGCTTTCTTT	CAGAWTGVNTEAFF
TRBV29-1	TRBJ1-1	.	TRBD1	TGCAGCGGGACAGGCAACACTGAAGCTTTCTTT	CSGTGNTEAFF
TRBV11-2	TRBJ2-7	once	.	TGTGCCAGCAGCTTAGAACCAGGGCCCTACGAGCAGTACTTC	CASSLEPGPYEQYF
TRBV5-8	TRBJ2-1	.	TRBD2	TGTGCCAGCAGCGTCATAGCGGGAGAGAAGTTCTTC	CASSVIAGEKFF
TRBV25-1	TRBJ2-1	few	TRBD2	TGTGCCAGCAGTGAATATATCGGGAGGGCGACTGAGCAGTTCTTC	CASSEYIGRATEQFF
TRBV11-2	TRBJ2-2	.	TRBD2	TGTGCCAGCAGCCCGCGGGAGGGCCGGGACGGGGAGCTGTTTTTT	CASSPREGRDGELFF
TRBV18	TRBJ2-7	.	TRBD1	TGTGCCAGCTCCCAAGATGGACAGGCCGACGAGCAGTACTTC	CASSQDGQADEQYF
TRBV7-2	TRBJ2-2	.	TRBD2	TGTGCCAGCAGCGTGGCGGGGGCCGGGGAGCTGTTTTTT	CASSVAGAGELFF
TRBV4-1	TRBJ1-5	.	TRBD1	TGCGCCAGCAGCCACGACAGGGGAAGCAATCAGCCCCAGCATTTT	CASSHDRGSNQPQHF
TRBV19	TRBJ2-7	.	.	TGTGCCAGTAGTATGTCGGTCGGGACAAGCATCGGGACCTACGAGCAGTACTTC	CASSMSVGTSIGTYEQYF
TRBV7-9	TRBJ2-7	.	.	TGTGCCAGCAGCTTGGGGGAGGATCCCGAGCAGTACTTC	CASSLGEDPEQYF
TRBV5-1	TRBJ1-4	few	.	TGCGCCAGCAGCCTTGGGCAGGGACTGGGGGAAAAACTGTTTTTT	CASSLGQGLGEKLFF
TRBV4-1	TRBJ2-5	.	TRBD2	TGCGCCAGCAACGGGATAGCGGGACAAGAGACCCAGTACTTC	CASNGIAGQETQYF
TRBV10-1	TRBJ2-1	.	TRBD1	TGCGCCAGCAGTGAGTCAGGGGGCCCCTACAATGAGCAGTTCTTC	CASSESGGPYNEQFF
TRBV27	TRBJ2-2	few	TRBD2	TGTGCCAGCTCTCTGGCCGGGACTAGCAGAACCGGGGAGCTGTTTTTT	CASSLAGTSRTGELFF
TRBV5-1	TRBJ1-1	.	TRBD1	TGCGCCAGCAGCGGGACAGGGTGGGGCACTGAAGCTTTCTTT	CASSGTGWGTEAFF
TRBV1	TRBJ2-5	.	.	TGCACCAGCAGCCAAGTAGCGACCCAGTACTTC	CTSSQVATQYF
TRBV4-1	TRBJ1-5	few	TRBD1	TGCGCCAGCAGCCACGAAATTGACAGGGCTTTACAGCCCCAGCATTTT	CASSHEIDRALQPQHF
TRBV19	TRBJ2-3	.	.	TGTGCCAGTAGTATGGCAGGAGATACGCAGTATTTT	CASSMAGDTQYF
TRBV5-6	TRBJ1-1	.	.	TGTGCCAGCAGCTTACAGGATTTATTGACTGAAGCTTTCTTT	CASSLQDLLTEAFF
TRBV6-5	TRBJ2-3	.	.	TGTGCCAGCAGTTACCTCCAGGGTCTGGGGACAGATACGCAGTATTTT	CASSYLQGLGTDTQYF
TRBV24-1	TRBJ2-1	.	TRBD1	TGTGCCACCAGCGGTACAGGGGGTGACTACAATGAGCAGTTCTTC	CATSGTGGDYNEQFF
TRBV6-5	TRBJ2-3	.	TRBD2	TGTGCCAGCACCGGGACTAGCGGGAACACAGATACGCAGTATTTT	CASTGTSGNTDTQYF
TRBV15	TRBJ2-7	.	.	TGTGCCACCAGCAGAGGTCGAGCGCTTTACGAGCAGTACTTC	CATSRGRALYEQYF
TRBV5-5	TRBJ1-1	.	.	TGTGCCAGCAGCTTGCCACAGGGCGGCACTGAAGCTTTCTTT	CASSLPQGGTEAFF
TRBV4-1	TRBJ2-7	.	TRBD2	TGCGCCAGCAGCCGTACTAGCGGGTCTTCCTACGAGCAGTACTTC	CASSRTSGSSYEQYF
TRBV5-1	TRBJ1-2	.	TRBD1	TGCGCCAGCAGCGGGGGACAGGGTCATGGCTACACCTTC	CASSGGQGHGYTF
TRBV5-1	TRBJ2-7	.	TRBD1	TGCGCCAGCAGCTCGAACAGGCTCGCTACAGGGGGCTCCGAGCAGTACTTC	CASSSNRLATGGSEQYF
TRBV29-1	TRBJ2-5	.	.	TGCAGCGCCGAGGTACGAGTTGGAGAGACCCAGTACTTC	CSAEVRVGETQYF
TRBV19	TRBJ2-1	.	.	TGTGCCAGTAATGAACTAGTGGGCAAAGTGCAGTTCTTC	CASNELVGKVQFF
TRBV18	TRBJ2-5	.	.	TGTGCCAGCTCACGACGGGACAATCAATGGGAGACCCAGTACTTC	CASSRRDNQWETQYF
TRBV5-1	TRBJ2-7	.	TRBD1	TGCGCCAGCAGCACCGGGACAGCCTACGAGCAGTACTTC	CASSTGTAYEQYF
TRBV4-1	TRBJ2-3	.	.	TGCGCCAGCAGCTCCCAGCGGGCCCGGGGGGATACGCAGTATTTT	CASSSQRARGDTQYF
TRBV9	TRBJ2-7	few	.	TGTGCCAGCAGCGCCGGACAGAGCTCCTACGAGCAGTACTTC	CASSAGQSSYEQYF
TRBV19	TRBJ2-7	.	.	TGTGCCAGTAGTACCAAGGGGGGGCCCTACGAGCAGTACTTC	CASSTKGGPYEQYF
TRBV21-1	TRBJ2-2	.	.	TGTGCCAGCCGAAGACAGGCGAGAAACACCGGGGAGCTGTTTTTT	CASRRQARNTGELFF
TRBV11-3	TRBJ2-7	.	TRBD1	TGTGCCAGCAGCTTAGCCAATACAGGGGGCAACGAGCAGTACTTC	CASSLANTGGNEQYF
TRBV5-4	TRBJ2-3	few	.	TGTGCCAGCAGCCTTACAGGAGCCACAGATACGCAGTATTTT	CASSLTGATDTQYF
TRBV10-2	TRBJ2-7	.	TRBD1	TGCGCCAGTAGACAGGGGGCTTCCTACGAGCAGTACTTC	CASRQGASYEQYF
TRBV28	TRBJ2-1	.	TRBD2	TGTGCCAGCACCATCCTAACTAGCGGGGCGTACAATGAGCAGTTCTTC	CASTILTSGAYNEQFF
TRBV6-5	TRBJ2-7	.	.	TGTGCCAGCAAGGCGCGGAACTCCTACGAGCAGTACTTC	CASKARNSYEQYF
TRBV7-6	TRBJ1-1	.	TRBD1	TGTGCCAGCAGCTTAGCGCTTCGGGACAGGGGCACTGAAGCTTTCTTT	CASSLALRDRGTEAFF
TRBV28	TRBJ2-3	once	.	TGTGCCAGCAGTACCCAGGGCCCCACAGATACGCAGTATTTT	CASSTQGPTDTQYF
TRBV28	TRBJ2-7	.	TRBD1	TGTGCCAGCAGAAGCTCCGGGACAGGGGGCTACGAGCAGTACTTC	CASRSSGTGGYEQYF
TRBV10-1	TRBJ2-1	.	TRBD2	TGCGCCAGCAGTGAGCTAGCGGAGGGTAATGAGCAGTTCTTC	CASSELAEGNEQFF
TRBV28	TRBJ2-7	.	TRBD2	TGTGCCAGCAGTTTAGCGGTAGCGGGAAGCTACGAGCAGTACTTC	CASSLAVAGSYEQYF
TRBV24-1	TRBJ1-1	once	.	TGTGCCACCAGTCAGCGAACCCGGCCCCAAACCCATATTGACACTGAAGCTTTCTTT	CATSQRTRPQTHIDTEAFF
TRBV7-8	TRBJ2-1	.	.	TGTGCCAGCAGCTTAGCGCTGAGATCGGTCAATGAGCAGTTCTTC	CASSLALRSVNEQFF
TRBV11-2	TRBJ2-3	few	.	TGTGCCAGCAGCTTAGTCCGAGGAACGGGAAGCACAGATACGCAGTATTTT	CASSLVRGTGSTDTQYF